Each of the 18 T cell receptor beta chains below was sequenced from the same sample in a study of cytomegalovirus exposure and HLA in healthy donors. TCRdb keeps only in-frame clones here, not all; method: immunoSEQ multiplex PCR. The sample includes 140,000 or so clones, 90% of them seen just once. The sample comprised PBMCs. The receptors derive from a woman under 40 in good health and CMV-seropositive.

This clone was detected once. This chain links TRBV28 with TRBJ2-7; the match to TRBD2 covers 10 bases. The trim removed 7 bases at V and 7 bases at J, leaving 16 bases unmatched. The CDR3 runs to 16 residues. CDR1 and CDR2 (germline): MDHEN, SYDVKM. In DNA, the CDR3 is TGTGCCAGCACCATAGGGGGGGCTAGCGGGAGAAGTGAGCAGTACTTC. It is translated as CASTIGGASGRSEQYF.

The genes are TRBV28 and TRBJ2-7; tentative D call: TRBD1 (6 bases). In germline, CDR1 is MDHEN, CDR2 SYDVKM. V was trimmed by 2 bases and J by 12 bases, leaving 17 bases between them. The CDR3 is made up of 13 amino acids. CDR3 DNA: TGTGCCAGCAGTTTAATCCCTCAGGGGAAGGTGTACTTC. Translating gives CASSLIPQGKVYF.

This clone was counted once. V gene TRBV5-6 combines with J gene TRBJ2-7; 10 bases match TRBD2. This CDR3 is 13 amino acids long. Germline V gene data show CDR1 as SGHDT and CDR2 as YYEEEE. J gave up 3 bases and V 5 bases, and 2 bases lay outside the gene matches. CDR3 DNA: TGTGCCAGCAGGACTAGCGGGTTCTACGAGCAGTACTTC. Translation: CASRTSGFYEQYF.

The gene calls are TRBV11-2 and TRBJ2-5, with 10 bases identical to TRBD2. V lost 3 bases to trimming and J lost 3 bases; unmatched junction nucleotides: 1. Germline loops: CDR1 SGHAT, CDR2 FQNNGV. The CDR3 has 14 residues. CDR3 loop: CASSFLAGEETQYF. CDR3 in DNA: TGTGCCAGCAGCTTTCTAGCGGGAGAAGAGACCCAGTACTTC.

The rearrangement joins TRBV4-1 to TRBJ2-3; TRBD2 agrees at 9 bases. The CDR3 runs to 17 residues. V shed 3 bases and J 1 base; nucleotides not matched to a gene: 8. Germline CDR1 MGHRA, CDR2 YSYEKL. In nucleotides, the CDR3 is TGCGCCAGCAGCCAGGAGATTAGCGGGGGCCGCACAGATACGCAGTATTTT. It is translated as CASSQEISGGRTDTQYF.

The rearrangement joins TRBV28 to TRBJ1-5; D perhaps matches TRBD1 (5 bases). The germline CDR1 and CDR2 sequences are MDHEN and SYDVKM. V was shortened by 0 bases and J by 3 bases, with 15 bases between the two germline ends. This CDR3 is 17 amino acids long. DNA of the CDR3: TGTGCCAGCAGTTTATGGCGGGGGTCCATTAACAATCAGCCCCAGCATTTT. This translates into CASSLWRGSINNQPQHF. Full variable domain (rest looked up from reference TRBV28 and TRBJ1-5): DVKVTQSSRYLVKRTGEKVFLECVQDMDHENMFWYRQDPGLGLRLIYFSYDVKMKEKGDIPEGYSVSREKKERFSLILESASTNQTSMYLCASSLWRGSINNQPQHFGDGTRLSIL.

The rearrangement uses TRBV7-2 and TRBJ2-7; D ambiguous. The CDR3 has 13 amino acids. CDR1 is SGHTA and CDR2 is FQGNSA in the germline V gene. Trimming took 1 base from V and 2 from J, leaving 6 bases between them. CDR3 nucleotide sequence: TGTGCCAGCAGCTTAGGCGGCACCTACGAGCAGTACTTC. Residues: CASSLGGTYEQYF.

This clone appeared once. The chain recombines TRBV28 with TRBJ1-2; D is unresolved. CDR1 is MDHEN and CDR2 is SYDVKM in the germline V gene. The CDR3 is 13 amino acids. The V and J ends lost 5 bases and 5 bases respectively, with 12 bases between them. For the CDR3, the DNA is TGTGCCAGCAGTAACGAGCGAGGGTATGGCTACACCTTC. It encodes CASSNERGYGYTF.

This chain uses TRBV16 with TRBJ1-4; D gene unclear. Germline CDR1 is KGHSY and CDR2 is FQNENV. The CDR3 has 15 residues. V dropped 4 bases and J dropped 1 base, with 10 bases sitting between them. DNA for the CDR3: TGTGCCAGCAGCCCCCTGGCGGGAACTAATGAAAAACTGTTTTTT. It yields the protein CASSPLAGTNEKLFF.

This chain links TRBV27 with TRBJ2-3; D is unclear. Germline V CDR1 and CDR2: MNHEY, SMNVEV (reference sequence). This CDR3 comprises 12 residues. V lost 1 base to trimming and J lost 7 bases, with 6 bases between them. The CDR3 loop is CASSLLTNTQYF. In DNA, the CDR3 is TGTGCCAGCAGTTTATTAACAAATACGCAGTATTTT.

The gene calls are TRBV7-7 and TRBJ2-1, with D unresolved. V was pared by 2 bases and J by 8 bases, with 10 bases between. The CDR3 is 13 amino acids. CDR1 and CDR2 (germline): SSHAT, FNYEAQ (reference sequence). The CDR3 sequence is CASSLRPGDEQFF. For the CDR3, the DNA is TGTGCCAGCAGCTTACGTCCGGGTGATGAGCAGTTCTTC.

The rearrangement joins TRBV5-1 to TRBJ2-7, with a weak D call TRBD1 (5 bases). This CDR3 has 15 residues. Germline V gene data show CDR1 as SGHRS and CDR2 as YFSETQ. Trimming left V 1 base short and J 3 bases short, with 14 bases between. CDR3 DNA: TGCGCCAGCAGCTTGTCGTCAGGGTGGGGCTACGAGCAGTACTTC. This gives the protein CASSLSSGWGYEQYF.

CDR3 sequence: CASSLGAGGYEQYF. DNA for the CDR3: TGTGCCAGCAGCTTAGGGGCGGGCGGCTACGAGCAGTACTTC. This chain links TRBV7-9 with TRBJ2-7; D is perhaps TRBD2 (5 bases). Germline CDR1 is SEHNR and CDR2 is FQNEAQ (reference sequence). The CDR3 loop spans 14 amino acids. The ends were cut back, 1 base at V and 3 bases at J, with 10 bases in the middle.

This chain connects TRBV5-1 to TRBJ1-1, with 7 bases aligning to TRBD1. Germline values: CDR1 SGHRS, CDR2 YFSETQ. The CDR3 contains 15 residues. Trimming cost V 3 bases and J 0 bases; bases outside gene matches: 5. CDR3 amino acids: CASSYTTGLNTEAFF. CDR3 nucleotide sequence: TGCGCCAGCAGCTACACGACAGGGCTGAACACTGAAGCTTTCTTT.

This clone appeared a single time. V usage is TRBV7-2 and J usage is TRBJ2-5; 7 nucleotides agree with TRBD2. CDR3 length equals 15 residues. V lost 6 bases, J lost 2 bases, and 9 bases stayed unmatched. From germline, CDR1 is SGHTA and CDR2 FQGNSA. Here the CDR3 DNA reads TGTGCCAGCAGGACCGAACTAGCGAAGCAAGAGACCCAGTACTTC. Its protein is CASRTELAKQETQYF.

The chain couples TRBV28 to TRBJ2-3; tentatively, D is TRBD1 (7 bases). The CDR3 runs to 13 residues. CDR1 and CDR2 (germline): MDHEN, SYDVKM. The ends were cut back, 5 bases at V and 4 bases at J, with 10 bases in the middle. The CDR3 spells CASSDREADTQYF. CDR3 in DNA: TGTGCCAGCAGTGACAGGGAGGCAGATACGCAGTATTTT. The whole variable domain, filled in from reference TRBV28 and TRBJ2-3, reads DVKVTQSSRYLVKRTGEKVFLECVQDMDHENMFWYRQDPGLGLRLIYFSYDVKMKEKGDIPEGYSVSREKKERFSLILESASTNQTSMYLCASSDREADTQYFGPGTRLTVL.

The chain recombines TRBV28 with TRBJ2-1; 7 bases fit TRBD2. From germline, CDR1 is MDHEN and CDR2 SYDVKM. V lost 7 bases to trimming and J lost 7 bases; unmatched junction nucleotides: 7. The CDR3 contains 13 residues. CDR3 in amino acids: CASTTGTMNEQFF. The CDR3 DNA reads TGTGCCAGCACTACCGGGACTATGAATGAGCAGTTCTTC.

The V call is TRBV9, the J call TRBJ2-7; TRBD2 matches at 10 bases. Germline CDR1 reads SGDLS; CDR2 reads YYNGEE. The CDR3 has 15 amino acids. Losses at the gene ends were 0 bases for V and 5 bases for J; bases not matched to a gene: 5. In DNA form, the CDR3 reads TGTGCCAGCAGCGTAGTTGGGACTAGCGCCGACGAGCAGTACTTC. Translation gives CASSVVGTSADEQYF.